This is a list of T cell receptor beta chains from one sample in a study of shared clonotypes between healthy human individuals. Libraries were prepared by immunoSEQ multiplex PCR; TCRdb keeps only in-frame clonotypes and omits some of them. The data show approximately 97,000 clones, roughly 69% seen once. Input material: memory CD8+ T cells sorted from blood. These receptors originate from a man aged 25-45 years in good health. CDR3s include the opening cysteine and the closing phenylalanine or tryptophan. The D gene is left open where the match is weak. Clone size is stated in some rows and not others, as once, few, many or a class when expanded.

clone_size	v_call	d_call	j_call	cdr3_aa	cdr3_nt
many	TRBV11-3	NA	TRBJ2-6	CASSSHGANVLTF	TGTGCCAGCAGCTCTCATGGGGCCAACGTCCTGACTTTC
many	TRBV10-3	NA	TRBJ1-1	CAIRGNTEAFF	TGTGCCATCAGAGGGAACACTGAAGCTTTCTTT
NA	TRBV5-8	NA	TRBJ2-1	CASSLVGGSYNEQFF	TGTGCCAGCAGCTTGGTAGGGGGGTCCTACAATGAGCAGTTCTTC
NA	TRBV6-1	NA	TRBJ1-1	CASSGGFRVNTEAFF	TGTGCCAGCAGTGGGGGGTTCAGGGTGAACACTGAAGCTTTCTTT
NA	TRBV7-9	TRBD2	TRBJ2-7	CASSSSGGRGRDEQYF	TGTGCCAGCAGCTCCTCAGGCGGGCGCGGGAGGGACGAGCAGTACTTC
NA	TRBV7-9	NA	TRBJ2-5	CASSFRETQYF	TGTGCCAGCAGCTTTAGGGAGACCCAGTACTTC
few	TRBV25-1	NA	TRBJ2-1	CASSELSGDEQFF	TGTGCCAGCAGTGAATTGTCGGGCGATGAGCAGTTCTTC
NA	TRBV6-6	NA	TRBJ2-1	CASSKLPEGIDEQFF	TGTGCCAGCAGTAAACTCCCTGAGGGAATCGATGAGCAGTTCTTC
NA	TRBV11-3	NA	TRBJ2-3	CASSFTGYSTDTQYF	TGTGCCAGCAGCTTCACGGGTTATAGCACAGATACGCAGTATTTT
NA	TRBV7-6	NA	TRBJ2-7	CASSSNGVGYEQYF	TGTGCCAGCAGCTCCAATGGGGTTGGGTACGAGCAGTACTTC
NA	TRBV28	NA	TRBJ1-4	CASSLTQGTATNEKLFF	TGTGCCAGCAGTTTAACACAGGGCACGGCAACTAATGAAAAACTGTTTTTT